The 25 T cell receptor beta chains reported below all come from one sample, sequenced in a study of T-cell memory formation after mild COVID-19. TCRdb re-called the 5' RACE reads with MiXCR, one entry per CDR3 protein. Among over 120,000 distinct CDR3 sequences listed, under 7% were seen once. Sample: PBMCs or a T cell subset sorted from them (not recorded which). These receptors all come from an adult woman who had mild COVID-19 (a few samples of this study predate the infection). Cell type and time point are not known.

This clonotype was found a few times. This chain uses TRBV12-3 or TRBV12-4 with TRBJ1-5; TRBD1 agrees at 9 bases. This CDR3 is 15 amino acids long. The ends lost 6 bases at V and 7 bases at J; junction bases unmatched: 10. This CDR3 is CASSLTGTGKQPQHF. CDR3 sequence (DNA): TGTGCCAGCAGCCTCACGGGGACAGGGAAACAGCCCCAGCATTTT.

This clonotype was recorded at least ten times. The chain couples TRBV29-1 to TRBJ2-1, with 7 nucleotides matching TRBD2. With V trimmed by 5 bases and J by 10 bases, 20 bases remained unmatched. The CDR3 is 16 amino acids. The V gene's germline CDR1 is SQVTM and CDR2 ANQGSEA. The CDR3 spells CSVTLSAREVWREQFF. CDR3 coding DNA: TGCAGCGTTACTCTTAGTGCTCGGGAGGTCTGGCGGGAGCAGTTCTTC.

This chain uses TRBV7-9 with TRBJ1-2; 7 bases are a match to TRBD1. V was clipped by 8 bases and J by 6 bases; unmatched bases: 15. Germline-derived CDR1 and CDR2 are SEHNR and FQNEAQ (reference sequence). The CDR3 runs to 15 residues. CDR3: CASGFGGQPNNGYTF. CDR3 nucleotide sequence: TGTGCCAGCGGATTCGGGGGACAGCCTAATAATGGCTACACCTTC.

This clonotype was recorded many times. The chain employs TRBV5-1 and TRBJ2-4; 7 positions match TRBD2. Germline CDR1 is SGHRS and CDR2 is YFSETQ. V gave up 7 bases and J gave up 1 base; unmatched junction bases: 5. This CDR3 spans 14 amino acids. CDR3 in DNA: TGCGCCAGCGCCGCGGGGGACGCCAAAAACATTCAGTACTTC. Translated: CASAAGDAKNIQYF.

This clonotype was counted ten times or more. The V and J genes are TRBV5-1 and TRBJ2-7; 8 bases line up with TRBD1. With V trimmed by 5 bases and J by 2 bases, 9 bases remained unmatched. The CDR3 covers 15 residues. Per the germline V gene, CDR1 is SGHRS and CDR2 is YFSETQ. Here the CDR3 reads CASSMGQEEAYEQYF. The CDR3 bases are TGCGCCAGCAGTATGGGACAGGAAGAAGCCTACGAGCAGTACTTC.

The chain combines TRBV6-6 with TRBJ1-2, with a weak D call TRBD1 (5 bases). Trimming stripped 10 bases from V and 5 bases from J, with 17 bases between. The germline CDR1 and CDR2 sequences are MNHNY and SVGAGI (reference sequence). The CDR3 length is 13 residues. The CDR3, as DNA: TGTGCCATCACCACCGGGGCCAGTTATGGCTACACCTTC. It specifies CAITTGASYGYTF.

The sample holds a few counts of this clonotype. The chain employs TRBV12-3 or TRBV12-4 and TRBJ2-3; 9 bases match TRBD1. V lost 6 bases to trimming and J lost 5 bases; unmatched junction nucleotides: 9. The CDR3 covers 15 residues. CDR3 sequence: CASSRTGARVDTQYF. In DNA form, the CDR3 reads TGTGCCAGCAGCCGGACAGGGGCGCGCGTAGATACGCAGTATTTT.

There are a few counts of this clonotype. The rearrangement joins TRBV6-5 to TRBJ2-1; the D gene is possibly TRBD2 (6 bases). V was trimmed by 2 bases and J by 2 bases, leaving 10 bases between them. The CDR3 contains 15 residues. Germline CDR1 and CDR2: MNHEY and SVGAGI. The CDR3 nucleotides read TGTGCCAGCAGTTACGCGGGACCGACCTACAATGAGCAGTTCTTC. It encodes CASSYAGPTYNEQFF.

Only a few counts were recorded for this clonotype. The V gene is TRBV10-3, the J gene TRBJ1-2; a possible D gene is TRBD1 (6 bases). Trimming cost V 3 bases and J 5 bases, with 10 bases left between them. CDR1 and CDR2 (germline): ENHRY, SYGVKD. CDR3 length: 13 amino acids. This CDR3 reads CAISEDRIYGYTF. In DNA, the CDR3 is TGTGCCATCAGTGAAGACAGGATATATGGCTACACCTTC.

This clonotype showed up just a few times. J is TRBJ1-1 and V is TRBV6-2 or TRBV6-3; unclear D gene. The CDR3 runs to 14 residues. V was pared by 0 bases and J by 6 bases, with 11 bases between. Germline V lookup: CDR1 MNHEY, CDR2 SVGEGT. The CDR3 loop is CASSYSWGWSEAFF. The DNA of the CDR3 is TGTGCCAGCAGTTACTCGTGGGGATGGTCTGAAGCTTTCTTT.

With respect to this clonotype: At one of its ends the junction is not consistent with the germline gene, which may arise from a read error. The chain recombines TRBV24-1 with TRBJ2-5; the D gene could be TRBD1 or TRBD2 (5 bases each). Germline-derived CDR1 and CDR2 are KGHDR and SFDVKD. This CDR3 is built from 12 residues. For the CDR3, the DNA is TGTGCCACCGACCCGGGGCAAGGGACCCAGTACTTC. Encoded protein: CATDPGQGTQYF.

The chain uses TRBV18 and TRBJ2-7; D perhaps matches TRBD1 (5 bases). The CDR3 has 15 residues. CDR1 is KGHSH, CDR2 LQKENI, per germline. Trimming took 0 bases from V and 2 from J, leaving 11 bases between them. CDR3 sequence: CASSPPGRAPYEQYF. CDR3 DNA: TGTGCCAGCTCACCACCGGGCAGGGCCCCCTACGAGCAGTACTTC. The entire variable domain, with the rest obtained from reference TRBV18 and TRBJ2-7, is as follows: NAGVMQNPRHLVRRRGQEARLRCSPMKGHSHVYWYRQLPEEGLKFMVYLQKENIIDESGMPKERFSAEFPKEGPSILRIQQVVRGDSAAYFCASSPPGRAPYEQYFGPGTRLTVT.

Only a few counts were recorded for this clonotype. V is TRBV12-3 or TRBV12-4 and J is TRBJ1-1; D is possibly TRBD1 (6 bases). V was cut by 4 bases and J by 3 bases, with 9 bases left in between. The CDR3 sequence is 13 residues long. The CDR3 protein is CASSSTGYTEAFF. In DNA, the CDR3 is TGTGCCAGCAGTTCAACAGGGTACACTGAAGCTTTCTTT.

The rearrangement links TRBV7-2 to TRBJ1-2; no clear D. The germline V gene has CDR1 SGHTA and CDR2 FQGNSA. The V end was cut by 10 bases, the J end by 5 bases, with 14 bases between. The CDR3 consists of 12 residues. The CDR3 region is CATTLQPYGYTF. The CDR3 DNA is TGTGCCACCACTCTGCAACCTTATGGCTACACCTTC.

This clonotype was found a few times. CDR3 in DNA: TGTGCCAGCAGCCAAGCTCAGGTGGGCACTGAAGCTTTCTTT. Translation gives CASSQAQVGTEAFF. The chain uses TRBV3-1 and TRBJ1-1; no firm D call. CDR3 length: 14 amino acids. Trimming left V 1 base short and J 4 bases short, with 10 bases between. Looked up from germline, CDR1 is LGHDT and CDR2 is YNNKEL (reference sequence).

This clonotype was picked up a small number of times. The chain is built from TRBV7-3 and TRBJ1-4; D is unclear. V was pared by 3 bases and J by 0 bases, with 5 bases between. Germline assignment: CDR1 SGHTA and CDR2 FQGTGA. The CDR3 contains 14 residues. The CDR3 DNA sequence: TGTGCCAGCAGCTTCCCGGCAACTAATGAAAAACTGTTTTTT. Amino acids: CASSFPATNEKLFF.

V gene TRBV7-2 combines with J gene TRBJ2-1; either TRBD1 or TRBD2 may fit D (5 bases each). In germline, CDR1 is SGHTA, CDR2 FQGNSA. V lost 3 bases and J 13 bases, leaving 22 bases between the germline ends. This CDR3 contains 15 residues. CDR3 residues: CASSLESGPGGGQFF. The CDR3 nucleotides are TGTGCCAGCAGCTTGGAGAGTGGGCCCGGTGGGGGACAGTTCTTC. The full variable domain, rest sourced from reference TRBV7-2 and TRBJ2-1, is GAGVSQSPSNKVTEKGKDVELRCDPISGHTALYWYRQSLGQGLEFLIYFQGNSAPDKSGLPSDRFSAERTGGSVSTLTIQRTQQEDSAVYLCASSLESGPGGGQFFGPGTRLTVL.

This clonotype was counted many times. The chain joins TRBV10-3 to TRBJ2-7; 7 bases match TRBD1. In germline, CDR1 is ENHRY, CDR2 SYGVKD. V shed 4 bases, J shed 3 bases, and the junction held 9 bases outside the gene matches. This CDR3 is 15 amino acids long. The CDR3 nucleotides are TGTGCCATCAGTGGGGGCTCGGGACAGAACTACGAGCAGTACTTC. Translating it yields CAISGGSGQNYEQYF.

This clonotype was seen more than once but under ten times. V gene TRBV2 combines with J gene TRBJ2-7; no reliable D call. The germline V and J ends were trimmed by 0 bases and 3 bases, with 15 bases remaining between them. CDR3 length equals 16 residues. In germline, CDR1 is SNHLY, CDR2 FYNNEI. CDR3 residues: CASSEARSTHGYEQYF. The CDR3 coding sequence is TGTGCCAGCAGTGAAGCGCGTAGTACCCACGGCTACGAGCAGTACTTC.

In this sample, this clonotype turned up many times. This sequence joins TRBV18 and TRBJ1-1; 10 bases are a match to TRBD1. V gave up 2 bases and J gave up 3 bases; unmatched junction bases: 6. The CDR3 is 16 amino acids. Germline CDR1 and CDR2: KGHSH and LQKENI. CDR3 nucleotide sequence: TGTGCCAGCTCACCAAAGGGACAGGGGTTGGACACTGAAGCTTTCTTT. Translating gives CASSPKGQGLDTEAFF. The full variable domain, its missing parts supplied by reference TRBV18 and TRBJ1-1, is NAGVMQNPRHLVRRRGQEARLRCSPMKGHSHVYWYRQLPEEGLKFMVYLQKENIIDESGMPKERFSAEFPKEGPSILRIQQVVRGDSAAYFCASSPKGQGLDTEAFFGQGTRLTVV.

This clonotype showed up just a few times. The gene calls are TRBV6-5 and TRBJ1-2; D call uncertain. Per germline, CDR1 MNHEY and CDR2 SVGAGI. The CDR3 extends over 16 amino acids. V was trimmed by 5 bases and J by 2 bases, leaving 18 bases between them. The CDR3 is CASSRAARTLNYGYTF. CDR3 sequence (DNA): TGTGCCAGCAGTCGCGCCGCCAGGACCCTCAACTATGGCTACACCTTC.

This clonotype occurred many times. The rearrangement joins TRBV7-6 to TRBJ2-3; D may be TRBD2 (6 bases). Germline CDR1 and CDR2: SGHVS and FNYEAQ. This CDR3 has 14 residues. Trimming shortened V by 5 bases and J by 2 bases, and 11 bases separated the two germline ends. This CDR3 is CASSPGSHTDTQYF. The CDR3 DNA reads TGTGCCAGCAGCCCCGGGAGCCACACAGATACGCAGTATTTT.

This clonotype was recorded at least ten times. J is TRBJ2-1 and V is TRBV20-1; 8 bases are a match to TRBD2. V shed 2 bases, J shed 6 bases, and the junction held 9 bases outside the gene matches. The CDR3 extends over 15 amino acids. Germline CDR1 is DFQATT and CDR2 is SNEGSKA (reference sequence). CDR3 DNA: TGCAGTGCTAGAATCGAGTCTAGCGGGCCCAATGAGCAGTTCTTC. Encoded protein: CSARIESSGPNEQFF.

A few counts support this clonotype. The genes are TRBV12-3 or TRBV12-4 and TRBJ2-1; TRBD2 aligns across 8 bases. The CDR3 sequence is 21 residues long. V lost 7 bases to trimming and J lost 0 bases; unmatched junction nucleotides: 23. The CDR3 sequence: CASTTFYQRELWFLSYNEQFF. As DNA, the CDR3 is TGTGCCAGCACCACCTTCTACCAGCGGGAGCTCTGGTTTCTCTCCTACAATGAGCAGTTCTTC.

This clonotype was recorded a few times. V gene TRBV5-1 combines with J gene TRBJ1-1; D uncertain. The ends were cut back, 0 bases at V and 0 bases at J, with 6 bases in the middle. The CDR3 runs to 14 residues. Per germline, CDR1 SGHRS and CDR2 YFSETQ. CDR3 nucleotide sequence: TGCGCCAGCAGCTTGGGGACGATGAACACTGAAGCTTTCTTT. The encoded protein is CASSLGTMNTEAFF.